These T cell receptor beta chains were read from a single sample in a study of PD-1 blockade in classical Hodgkin lymphoma. Measured with immunoSEQ multiplex PCR; TCRdb has only the in-frame clones, and not every one. The sample lists 28,000 or so clones; over 60% were seen once. The sequencing here drew on peripheral blood mononuclear cells (PBMCs), taken before the fourth cycle of nivolumab. These receptors originate from a human donor with classical Hodgkin lymphoma. CDR3s include the opening cysteine and the closing phenylalanine or tryptophan. Fields, in order: J gene, V gene, D gene, clone size, CDR3 protein, CDR3 DNA. A D gene is named only where the DNA matches it firmly. Where a row states a size, it is once, few, many or the class of an expanded clone; other rows omit it.

J gene: TRBJ1-5
V gene: TRBV4-1
D gene: TRBD1
clone size: few
CDR3 protein: CASSQASGRGANQPQHF
CDR3 DNA: TGCGCCAGCAGCCAAGCCTCCGGCAGGGGGGCCAATCAGCCCCAGCATTTT

J gene: TRBJ2-2
V gene: TRBV7-6
D gene: -
clone size: -
CDR3 protein: CASKSQGTGELFF
CDR3 DNA: TGTGCCAGCAAAAGTCAGGGTACCGGGGAGCTGTTTTTT

J gene: TRBJ1-6
V gene: TRBV6-1
D gene: -
clone size: -
CDR3 protein: CASSEVRLDGGQAYNSPLHF
CDR3 DNA: TGTGCCAGCAGTGAAGTTCGACTTGACGGGGGCCAGGCCTATAATTCACCCCTCCACTTT

J gene: TRBJ2-4
V gene: TRBV16
D gene: -
clone size: -
CDR3 protein: CASSQLSGKNIQYF
CDR3 DNA: TGTGCCAGCAGCCAATTATCCGGGAAAAACATTCAGTACTTC

J gene: TRBJ2-6
V gene: TRBV6-1
D gene: -
clone size: -
CDR3 protein: CASSDSGANVLTF
CDR3 DNA: TGTGCCAGCAGTGACTCTGGGGCCAACGTCCTGACTTTC

J gene: TRBJ2-1
V gene: TRBV2
D gene: TRBD1
clone size: few
CDR3 protein: CASNRDRGMDEQFF
CDR3 DNA: TGTGCCAGCAATCGGGACAGAGGTATGGATGAGCAGTTCTTC

J gene: TRBJ1-6
V gene: TRBV5-4
D gene: -
clone size: -
CDR3 protein: CASSLEGRGNSPLHF
CDR3 DNA: TGTGCCAGCAGCTTGGAGGGCCGTGGGAATTCACCCCTCCACTTT

J gene: TRBJ1-2
V gene: TRBV7-2
D gene: -
clone size: -
CDR3 protein: CASSLGGGSYGYTF
CDR3 DNA: TGTGCCAGCAGCTTAGGGGGGGGTAGCTATGGCTACACCTTC

J gene: TRBJ2-3
V gene: TRBV5-5
D gene: -
clone size: -
CDR3 protein: CASSFRDTDTQYF
CDR3 DNA: TGTGCCAGCAGTTTCAGGGACACAGATACGCAGTATTTT

J gene: TRBJ1-2
V gene: TRBV19
D gene: -
clone size: few
CDR3 protein: CASSMGRATNYGYTF
CDR3 DNA: TGTGCCAGTAGTATGGGTCGCGCTACTAACTATGGCTACACCTTC

J gene: TRBJ2-7
V gene: TRBV2
D gene: -
clone size: medium-sized
CDR3 protein: CASSQFGEYEQYF
CDR3 DNA: TGTGCCAGCAGTCAATTTGGGGAATACGAGCAGTACTTC

J gene: TRBJ2-5
V gene: TRBV28
D gene: TRBD1
clone size: -
CDR3 protein: CASSSIGQGRQTQYF
CDR3 DNA: TGTGCCAGCAGTTCCATCGGACAGGGAAGGCAGACCCAGTACTTC

J gene: TRBJ1-1
V gene: TRBV18
D gene: -
clone size: few
CDR3 protein: CASSILDSDTEAFF
CDR3 DNA: TGTGCCAGCTCGATCCTAGACTCGGACACTGAAGCTTTCTTT

J gene: TRBJ1-2
V gene: TRBV28
D gene: -
clone size: -
CDR3 protein: CASGRTAASPDGYTF
CDR3 DNA: TGTGCCAGTGGGAGAACAGCCGCCTCCCCTGATGGCTACACCTTC

J gene: TRBJ2-1
V gene: TRBV19
D gene: -
clone size: -
CDR3 protein: CASSFSRGGGGHNEQFF
CDR3 DNA: TGTGCCAGTAGCTTCTCCCGAGGTGGGGGGGGGCACAATGAGCAGTTCTTC

J gene: TRBJ2-7
V gene: TRBV28
D gene: TRBD1
clone size: -
CDR3 protein: CASTSFGQGAGEQYF
CDR3 DNA: TGTGCCAGCACCTCCTTCGGACAGGGGGCCGGCGAGCAGTACTTC

J gene: TRBJ1-2
V gene: TRBV6-5
D gene: -
clone size: -
CDR3 protein: CASSADVNYGYTF
CDR3 DNA: TGTGCCAGCAGTGCGGACGTCAACTATGGCTACACCTTC

J gene: TRBJ2-3
V gene: TRBV2
D gene: -
clone size: -
CDR3 protein: CASGGTAGSTDTQYF
CDR3 DNA: TGTGCCAGCGGGGGGACAGCGGGAAGCACAGATACGCAGTATTTT

J gene: TRBJ1-1
V gene: TRBV10-3
D gene: -
clone size: -
CDR3 protein: CAISAGWTEAFF
CDR3 DNA: TGTGCCATCAGTGCTGGTTGGACTGAAGCTTTCTTT

J gene: TRBJ2-1
V gene: TRBV5-4
D gene: -
clone size: -
CDR3 protein: CASSGAGTASYNEQFF
CDR3 DNA: TGTGCCAGCAGCGGGGCCGGGACTGCGAGCTACAATGAGCAGTTCTTC

J gene: TRBJ2-7
V gene: TRBV28
D gene: -
clone size: once
CDR3 protein: CASSSGRWGEQYF
CDR3 DNA: TGTGCCAGCAGTTCTGGCAGATGGGGCGAGCAGTACTTC

J gene: TRBJ2-3
V gene: TRBV27
D gene: TRBD2
clone size: -
CDR3 protein: CASSPGLAVVNTQYF
CDR3 DNA: TGTGCCAGCAGTCCGGGACTAGCGGTGGTAAATACGCAGTATTTT

J gene: TRBJ2-2
V gene: TRBV30
D gene: -
clone size: -
CDR3 protein: CAWSVGLLRELFF
CDR3 DNA: TGTGCCTGGAGTGTGGGGCTACTGCGGGAGCTGTTTTTT

J gene: TRBJ2-7
V gene: TRBV4-2
D gene: TRBD1
clone size: -
CDR3 protein: CASSRITGGSSYEQYF
CDR3 DNA: TGTGCCAGCAGCCGAATTACAGGGGGGAGCTCCTACGAGCAGTACTTC

J gene: TRBJ1-2
V gene: TRBV7-2
D gene: TRBD1
clone size: -
CDR3 protein: CASSATGTGVRGYTF
CDR3 DNA: TGTGCCAGCAGCGCGACCGGGACAGGGGTTCGCGGCTACACCTTC

J gene: TRBJ2-7
V gene: TRBV23-1
D gene: -
clone size: -
CDR3 protein: CASSQDGYYEQYF
CDR3 DNA: TGCGCCAGCAGTCAGGACGGGTACTACGAGCAGTACTTC

J gene: TRBJ2-7
V gene: TRBV6-5
D gene: -
clone size: -
CDR3 protein: CASSLARDYEQYF
CDR3 DNA: TGTGCCAGCAGTCTAGCGCGAGATTACGAGCAGTACTTC

J gene: TRBJ1-1
V gene: TRBV6-5
D gene: TRBD1
clone size: few
CDR3 protein: CASSNPGQANTEAFF
CDR3 DNA: TGTGCCAGCAGTAACCCGGGACAGGCGAACACTGAAGCTTTCTTT

J gene: TRBJ2-7
V gene: TRBV13
D gene: TRBD2
clone size: -
CDR3 protein: CASSSSGGTNEQYF
CDR3 DNA: TGTGCCAGCAGCTCTAGCGGGGGAACGAATGAGCAGTACTTC

J gene: TRBJ1-2
V gene: TRBV7-2
D gene: TRBD1
clone size: -
CDR3 protein: CASSLAGSGTANYGYTF
CDR3 DNA: TGTGCCAGCAGCTTAGCGGGCTCCGGGACAGCTAACTATGGCTACACCTTC

J gene: TRBJ1-1
V gene: TRBV6-5
D gene: -
clone size: few
CDR3 protein: CASSYVKNTEAFF
CDR3 DNA: TGTGCCAGCAGTTACGTGAAGAACACTGAAGCTTTCTTT

J gene: TRBJ1-3
V gene: TRBV30
D gene: -
clone size: -
CDR3 protein: CAWSVSAGNTIYF
CDR3 DNA: TGTGCCTGGAGTGTAAGTGCTGGAAACACCATATATTTT

J gene: TRBJ2-5
V gene: TRBV5-6
D gene: -
clone size: few
CDR3 protein: CASSTPFGGVSQETQYF
CDR3 DNA: TGTGCCAGCAGTACCCCCTTTGGGGGAGTGAGCCAAGAGACCCAGTACTTC

J gene: TRBJ2-6
V gene: TRBV28
D gene: TRBD2
clone size: once
CDR3 protein: CASSLRWARGGSGANVLTF
CDR3 DNA: TGTGCCAGCAGTTTAAGGTGGGCGCGGGGGGGTTCTGGGGCCAACGTCCTGACTTTC

J gene: TRBJ2-2
V gene: TRBV27
D gene: -
clone size: -
CDR3 protein: CAVRGRRPGELFF
CDR3 DNA: TGTGCCGTAAGGGGACGACGTCCCGGGGAGCTGTTTTTT

J gene: TRBJ2-7
V gene: TRBV19
D gene: -
clone size: -
CDR3 protein: CASRNPGRPGSEQYF
CDR3 DNA: TGTGCCAGTAGGAATCCCGGCCGGCCGGGCAGCGAGCAGTACTTC

J gene: TRBJ2-5
V gene: TRBV9
D gene: -
clone size: -
CDR3 protein: CASSVGQKETQYF
CDR3 DNA: TGTGCCAGCAGCGTAGGTCAGAAAGAGACCCAGTACTTC

J gene: TRBJ1-6
V gene: TRBV2
D gene: -
clone size: few
CDR3 protein: CASSLGPPSSYNSPLHF
CDR3 DNA: TGTGCCAGCAGTTTAGGACCGCCGAGCTCCTATAATTCACCCCTCCACTTT

J gene: TRBJ2-3
V gene: TRBV28
D gene: TRBD2
clone size: -
CDR3 protein: CASSQTSGVTDTQYF
CDR3 DNA: TGTGCCAGCAGTCAGACTAGCGGGGTAACAGATACGCAGTATTTT

J gene: TRBJ1-5
V gene: TRBV19
D gene: -
clone size: -
CDR3 protein: CASSQDGYSNQPQHF
CDR3 DNA: TGTGCCAGTTCCCAGGACGGGTATAGCAATCAGCCCCAGCATTTT

J gene: TRBJ1-1
V gene: TRBV5-1
D gene: -
clone size: -
CDR3 protein: CASSRVTANTEAFF
CDR3 DNA: TGCGCCAGCAGCCGCGTGACAGCAAACACTGAAGCTTTCTTT

J gene: TRBJ1-4
V gene: TRBV27
D gene: -
clone size: -
CDR3 protein: CASSRIAGRYINDNEKLFF
CDR3 DNA: TGTGCCAGCAGCAGAATAGCAGGGCGATATATCAACGATAATGAAAAACTGTTTTTT

J gene: TRBJ1-2
V gene: TRBV30
D gene: TRBD1
clone size: -
CDR3 protein: CAQFPEDRGQNGYTF
CDR3 DNA: TGTGCCCAGTTTCCGGAGGACAGGGGGCAGAATGGCTACACCTTC

J gene: TRBJ2-5
V gene: TRBV27
D gene: -
clone size: -
CDR3 protein: CASSLTAAGLQETQYF
CDR3 DNA: TGTGCCAGCAGTTTAACCGCGGCGGGCTTGCAAGAGACCCAGTACTTC

J gene: TRBJ1-2
V gene: TRBV28
D gene: -
clone size: -
CDR3 protein: CASRKLQGFGYGYTF
CDR3 DNA: TGTGCCAGCAGAAAGCTACAGGGTTTCGGTTATGGCTACACCTTC

J gene: TRBJ1-5
V gene: TRBV6-1
D gene: -
clone size: -
CDR3 protein: CASSGGPSNQPQHF
CDR3 DNA: TGTGCCAGCAGTGGGGGGCCTAGCAATCAGCCCCAGCATTTT

J gene: TRBJ1-4
V gene: TRBV4-1
D gene: TRBD1
clone size: -
CDR3 protein: CASSQGDRGWVGEKLFF
CDR3 DNA: TGCGCCAGCAGCCAAGGGGACAGGGGGTGGGTGGGTGAAAAACTGTTTTTT